Detailed here is one T cell receptor beta chain. As yet, its antigen is unknown. This sample was taken from a study of T cells after posttransplantation cyclophosphamide. Sequencing used immunoSEQ multiplex PCR; TCRdb keeps in-frame clones, though not all of them. Here the sample spans approximately 15,000 clones, 80% to 90% being singletons. Controls had myeloablative marrow grafts with methotrexate and calcineurin inhibitor, sampled at 1 year. Study-wide results and limits: Recipient CMV seropositivity and CMV reactivation strongly tracked TRB clonality.

Germline CDR1 is SGHTA and CDR2 is FQGNSA. Trimming took off 4 bases at V and 9 bases at J, with 15 bases between the two ends. The CDR3 extends over 13 amino acids. The clonotype originates from a male patient younger than 45 who received an allogeneic stem cell transplant from an unrelated donor, was CMV-positive, and had acute and chronic GVHD. Some of the T cells may derive from the graft donor. This rearrangement joins TRBV7-2 to TRBJ1-1; maybe TRBD1 (5 bases). The input for sequencing was PBMCs, taken 441 days after allogeneic stem cell transplant with calcineurin inhibitor and methotrexate. In DNA form, the CDR3 reads TGTGCCAGCAGCTACAACGCGGGACGTAAAGCTTTCTTT. This encodes CASSYNAGRKAFF. Full variable domain (rest looked up from reference TRBV7-2 and TRBJ1-1): GAGVSQSPSNKVTEKGKDVELRCDPISGHTALYWYRQSLGQGLEFLIYFQGNSAPDKSGLPSDRFSAERTGGSVSTLTIQRTQQEDSAVYLCASSYNAGRKAFFGQGTRLTVV.